This T cell receptor (beta chain) came from a study of blood T cell repertoires in COVID-19. Study-wide context: Some COVID-19 samples were acute and others convalescent; all came from the United States, Italy and Spain. In each case, the material was cDNA or gDNA derived from T cells, B-cell-depleted T cells, or PBMCs.

In the source study's methods: Reference gene primer amplification gave nucleated cell count estimates. The method was immunoSEQ multiplex PCR; TCRdb's version includes in-frame clones alone and lacks a portion of them. V, J and clone size were drawn from that table, and D and trimming were deduced from the DNA. The table lists about 96,000 clones, around 85% of them singletons. Trimming shortened V by 3 bases and J by 1 base, and 14 bases separated the two germline ends. Per the germline V gene, CDR1 is SGHRS and CDR2 is YFSETQ. The CDR3 has 15 residues. V usage is TRBV5-1 and J usage is TRBJ2-7, with D perhaps matching TRBD2 (5 bases). The sequencing input was peripheral blood. The sequence came from a woman in her sixties or seventies with acute or convalescent COVID-19. CDR3 sequence (DNA): TGCGCCAGCAGCTCCCTACCAGGAGGATCCTACGAGCAGTACTTC. Protein product: CASSSLPGGSYEQYF.